This T cell receptor (beta chain) stems from a study of blood T cell repertoires in COVID-19. Background on the study: Italy, Spain and the United States were the sources of the convalescent and acute COVID-19 samples.

Adults between about 18 and 89 years of age took part from under 30 US areas. Assignments of participants to cohorts depended upon their own reported clinical history. Germline V CDR1 and CDR2: SGHRS, YFSETQ. The ends were cut back, 4 bases at V and 2 bases at J, with 13 bases in the middle. The CDR3 covers 14 residues. Methods used by the authors: Estimation of nucleated cell counts was performed using reference gene primer amplification. Sequenced by immunoSEQ multiplex PCR; TCRdb stores in-frame clones only, minus some. The D gene and trimming were derived from the DNA, and the V and J assignments and clone size from that table. The sample holds about 250,000 clones, 65% to 90% seen once.

The receptor was derived from a woman aged 45-59 years with acute COVID-19. Sequencing used PBMCs or T cells enriched from blood (not recorded which). This chain links TRBV5-1 with TRBJ2-7; a possible D gene is TRBD2 (5 bases). The CDR3 loop reads CASSRASTTYEQYF. As DNA, the CDR3 is TGCGCCAGCAGCCGGGCTAGCACCACCTACGAGCAGTACTTC.